What follows are 29 T cell receptor beta chains derived from one specimen sequenced in a study of cytomegalovirus exposure and HLA in healthy donors. PCR employed 60 Vbeta and 13 Jbeta primers. Method: immunoSEQ multiplex PCR; TCRdb's copy keeps in-frame clones and lacks some. The sample has roughly 40,000 clones; 81% are singletons. Specimen: PBMCs. Receptors were obtained from a man aged 50 or older in good health and CMV-seronegative.

A single count supports this clone. The V call is TRBV19, the J call TRBJ2-5; 8 nucleotides match TRBD1. Near its end, the DNA agrees better with TRBJ2-7, so the J call may be wrong. CDR3 size: 14 residues. CDR1 is LNHDA, CDR2 SQIVND, per germline (reference sequence). CDR3 nucleotides: TGTGCCAGTAGTATAGGACAGGGGACCTACGAGCAGTACTTC. It translates to CASSIGQGTYEQYF.

The chain is built from TRBV5-1 and TRBJ2-4, with TRBD2 matching 9 bases. Trimming cost V 2 bases and J 9 bases; bases outside gene matches: 9. CDR1 is SGHRS and CDR2 is YFSETQ in the germline V gene. The length of the CDR3 is 15 residues. The CDR3 is CASSLGGGAHGIQYF. In DNA, the CDR3 is TGCGCCAGCAGCTTAGGCGGGGGGGCGCATGGCATTCAGTACTTC.

V is TRBV27 and J is TRBJ2-7, with 12 nucleotides matching TRBD2. After removal of 5 bases from V and 6 bases from J, the junction contained 5 bases not matched to a gene. There are 14 residues in the CDR3. Germline V gives CDR1 MNHEY, CDR2 SMNVEV (reference sequence). CDR3 sequence reads: CASSRSTSGGEQYF. CDR3 bases: TGTGCCAGCAGTCGCTCGACTAGCGGGGGCGAGCAGTACTTC.

This clone was detected only once. The chain is built from TRBV4-3 and TRBJ2-5, with a possible D match to TRBD2 (5 bases). The ends were cut back, 1 base at V and 5 bases at J, with 11 bases in the middle. Germline CDR1 reads LGHNA; CDR2 reads YSLEER. This CDR3 has 14 amino acids. CDR3 protein: CASSQGPGLETQYF. The CDR3 nucleotides are TGCGCCAGCAGCCAAGGACCGGGGTTGGAGACCCAGTACTTC.

V and J are TRBV2 and TRBJ1-1; D possibly corresponds to TRBD1 (5 bases). CDR1 is SNHLY, CDR2 FYNNEI, per germline. V shed 8 bases and J shed 7 bases, with 14 bases lying between them. The CDR3 consists of 12 residues. This CDR3 is CASWGTDIEAFF. As DNA, the CDR3 is TGTGCCAGCTGGGGCACTGATATTGAAGCTTTCTTT.

The chain joins TRBV4-1 to TRBJ2-1; 11 nucleotides align to TRBD2. CDR3 size: 16 residues. Germline V gene lookup returns CDR1 MGHRA and CDR2 YSYEKL. Losses at the gene ends were 5 bases for V and 4 bases for J; bases not matched to a gene: 7. The CDR3 is CASSTRGTSGYNEQFF. The CDR3 nucleotides read TGCGCCAGCAGCACCAGAGGGACTAGCGGATACAATGAGCAGTTCTTC.

This CDR3 reads CATSLPAGMNTEAFF. The CDR3 DNA sequence: TGTGCCACCTCGCTGCCGGCGGGAATGAACACTGAAGCTTTCTTT. The genes are TRBV28 and TRBJ1-1, with no clear D. CDR3 length: 15 amino acids. Germline V CDR1 and CDR2: MDHEN, SYDVKM. Trimming took 10 bases from V and 0 from J, leaving 18 bases between them.

The J gene is TRBJ2-7, the V gene TRBV10-3; TRBD2 agrees at 7 bases. V lost 4 bases to trimming and J lost 4 bases; unmatched junction nucleotides: 10. CDR3 length: 15 amino acids. Germline assignment: CDR1 ENHRY and CDR2 SYGVKD. The CDR3, as DNA: TGTGCCATCAGTGTCGGGGTAGCGGGTGCGTACGAGCAGTACTTC. This sequence encodes CAISVGVAGAYEQYF.

This CDR3 is CASSLRSGFWGEANYGYTF. CDR3 DNA sequence: TGCGCCAGCAGCTTGAGGTCCGGGTTTTGGGGGGAAGCTAACTATGGCTACACCTTC. The chain uses TRBV5-1 and TRBJ1-2; D perhaps matches TRBD1 (5 bases). V gave up 1 base and J gave up 0 bases, with 22 bases separating them. Germline V gene lookup returns CDR1 SGHRS and CDR2 YFSETQ. This CDR3 has 19 residues.

This chain connects TRBV5-6 to TRBJ1-1; D is perhaps TRBD1 (6 bases). With 3 bases removed from V and 8 bases from J, the gap between germline ends came to 11 bases. CDR1 and CDR2 from the germline V gene are SGHDT and YYEEEE. The CDR3 sequence is 12 residues long. The CDR3 DNA sequence: TGTGCCAGCAGCTGGGGGGGGGCGGAAGCTTTCTTT. The encoded protein is CASSWGGAEAFF.

This clone came up a few times. The rearrangement links TRBV19 to TRBJ2-3; 11 positions agree with TRBD2. This CDR3 region has 18 residues. CDR1 and CDR2 from the germline V gene are LNHDA and SQIVND (reference sequence). J gave up 0 bases and V 2 bases, and 7 bases lay outside the gene matches. Here the CDR3 DNA reads TGTGCCAGTAGTATACTAGCGGGGGGCCGAGGTAGCACAGATACGCAGTATTTT. This gives the protein CASSILAGGRGSTDTQYF.

The chain employs TRBV6-4 and TRBJ1-6; no firm D call. The CDR3 is made up of 13 amino acids. Trimming took off 4 bases at V and 5 bases at J, with 6 bases between the two ends. Germline V gene lookup returns CDR1 MRHNA and CDR2 SNTAGT. As DNA, the CDR3 is TGTGCCAGCAGTGCCCAGGATAATTCACCCCTCCACTTT. This sequence encodes CASSAQDNSPLHF.

V is TRBV6-5 and J is TRBJ2-3; D perhaps matches TRBD2 (6 bases). Germline V gene lookup returns CDR1 MNHEY and CDR2 SVGAGI. CDR3 length: 14 residues. V shed 5 bases and J shed 3 bases, with 12 bases lying between them. In DNA form, the CDR3 reads TGTGCCAGCAGTCCCGGGACTTTAACAGATACGCAGTATTTT. Amino acid sequence: CASSPGTLTDTQYF.

The rearrangement uses TRBV7-2 and TRBJ2-3, with 7 nucleotides matching TRBD2. Looked up from germline, CDR1 is SGHTA and CDR2 is FQGNSA. The CDR3 loop spans 15 amino acids. After removal of 0 bases from V and 3 bases from J, the junction contained 3 bases not matched to a gene. CDR3 amino acids: CASSLAGGETDTQYF. DNA for the CDR3: TGTGCCAGCAGCTTAGCGGGGGGGGAAACAGATACGCAGTATTTT.

The rearrangement joins TRBV9 to TRBJ2-1; 9 bases line up with TRBD2. The CDR3 length is 15 residues. Losses at the gene ends were 3 bases for V and 5 bases for J; bases not matched to a gene: 6. Per germline, CDR1 SGDLS and CDR2 YYNGEE. CDR3 loop: CASSASGGLNNEQFF. The DNA for the CDR3 is TGTGCCAGCAGCGCGAGCGGGGGGCTTAACAATGAGCAGTTCTTC.

V usage is TRBV4-3 and J usage is TRBJ2-7, with D unresolved. Germline V lookup: CDR1 LGHNA, CDR2 YSLEER. The CDR3 spans 15 residues. V gave up 6 bases and J gave up 3 bases, with 18 bases separating them. CDR3 region: CASSSFASPNYEQYF. CDR3 sequence (DNA): TGCGCCAGCAGTTCCTTCGCCAGTCCAAACTACGAGCAGTACTTC.

The chain uses TRBV19 and TRBJ2-4, with TRBD2 as a possible D gene (6 bases). V was pared by 9 bases and J by 3 bases, with 15 bases between. CDR1 and CDR2 from the germline V gene are LNHDA and SQIVND (reference sequence). This CDR3 region has 14 residues. CDR3 sequence reads: CASSGGGSKNIQYF. DNA for the CDR3: TGTGCCAGCTCGGGTGGGGGGAGCAAAAACATTCAGTACTTC.

In DNA, the CDR3 is TGTGCCAGCAGCCCAGGACAGAGCCCTGGAAACACCATATATTTT. It translates to CASSPGQSPGNTIYF. The chain combines TRBV6-6 with TRBJ1-3, with a weak D call TRBD1 (6 bases). CDR3 size: 15 residues. The germline CDR1 and CDR2 sequences are MNHNY and SVGAGI (reference sequence). V was cut by 6 bases and J by 2 bases, with 14 bases left in between.

V and J are TRBV5-4 and TRBJ1-2; possibly TRBD1 for D (5 bases). From germline, CDR1 is SGHNT and CDR2 YYREEE (reference sequence). This CDR3 is 16 amino acids long. Trimming shortened V by 3 bases and J by 1 base, and 16 bases separated the two germline ends. DNA for the CDR3: TGTGCCAGCAGCTCGGGCGTCGTAGACAGTAACTATGGCTACACCTTC. It is translated as CASSSGVVDSNYGYTF.

CDR3 DNA: TGCGCCAGCAGCCAAGAGGGGGGGACAGGGTATGCTAATGAAAAACTGTTTTTT. Its protein is CASSQEGGTGYANEKLFF. V usage is TRBV4-3 and J usage is TRBJ1-4; 9 bases are shared with TRBD1. The CDR3 runs 18 residues. Germline V gene sequence: CDR1 LGHNA, CDR2 YSLEER. V gave up 0 bases and J gave up 3 bases; unmatched junction bases: 8.

This clone was counted only a few times. V and J are TRBV7-2 and TRBJ1-2; 9 nucleotides match TRBD1. The J segment lost 8 bases and the V segment lost 5 bases, leaving 12 bases of the junction unmatched. CDR3 size: 15 residues. The germline gives CDR1 SGHTA, CDR2 FQGNSA. CDR3 sequence: CASSPKARTGDGYTF. Here the CDR3 DNA reads TGTGCCAGCAGCCCGAAGGCCCGGACAGGGGACGGCTACACCTTC.

This clone came up once. The rearrangement links TRBV28 to TRBJ1-2, with D perhaps matching TRBD1 (6 bases). V lost 7 bases, J lost 5 bases, and 17 bases lay in between. This CDR3 contains 14 residues. Germline loops: CDR1 MDHEN, CDR2 SYDVKM. This CDR3 reads CASTQGGKGYGYTF. The CDR3 bases are TGTGCCAGCACCCAAGGGGGAAAGGGGTATGGCTACACCTTC.

The chain couples TRBV11-3 to TRBJ2-5; TRBD2 aligns across 7 bases. The CDR3 covers 16 residues. In germline, CDR1 is SGHNT, CDR2 YENEEA. J lost 7 bases, V lost 5 bases, and 16 bases had no gene match. This CDR3 reads CASSPTPSGALVTQYF. In DNA form, the CDR3 reads TGTGCCAGCAGCCCAACCCCAAGCGGGGCACTGGTGACCCAGTACTTC.

The chain uses TRBV19 and TRBJ1-2, with TRBD1 identical over 7 bases. J lost 2 bases, V lost 3 bases, and 18 bases had no gene match. Germline CDR1 reads LNHDA; CDR2 reads SQIVND (reference sequence). CDR3 length equals 19 residues. For the CDR3, the DNA is TGTGCCAGTAGTATCGAACAATCCGGGGGACAGTTTCTCAACTATGGCTACACCTTC. Its protein product is CASSIEQSGGQFLNYGYTF. Supplemented by reference TRBV19 and TRBJ1-2, the full variable domain reads DGGITQSPKYLFRKEGQNVTLSCEQNLNHDAMYWYRQDPGQGLRLIYYSQIVNDFQKGDIAEGYSVSREKKESFPLTVTSAQKNPTAFYLCASSIEQSGGQFLNYGYTFGSGTRLTVV.

This chain links TRBV5-1 with TRBJ1-1; 10 nucleotides agree with TRBD1. V dropped 4 bases and J dropped 2; count of bases not matched to a gene: 2. The germline gives CDR1 SGHRS, CDR2 YFSETQ. This CDR3 is built from 14 residues. The CDR3 DNA reads as TGCGCCAGCAGCCGACAGGGGGCCAACACTGAAGCTTTCTTT. This gives the protein CASSRQGANTEAFF. Based on the CDR3 plus reference TRBV5-1 and TRBJ1-1, the full variable domain is KAGVTQTPRYLIKTRGQQVTLSCSPISGHRSVSWYQQTPGQGLQFLFEYFSETQRNKGNFPGRFSGRQFSNSRSEMNVSTLELGDSALYLCASSRQGANTEAFFGQGTRLTVV.

This sequence joins TRBV4-3 and TRBJ2-1, with 15 nucleotides matching TRBD2. Germline loops: CDR1 LGHNA, CDR2 YSLEER. With 4 bases clipped from V and 6 bases from J, the junction kept 7 bases outside the gene matches. CDR3 length: 17 amino acids. CDR3 protein: CASSPGLAGGKVNEQFF. CDR3 bases: TGCGCCAGCAGCCCCGGACTAGCGGGAGGGAAAGTCAATGAGCAGTTCTTC.

V usage is TRBV5-1 and J usage is TRBJ2-7, with TRBD1 matching over 7 bases. Germline lookup yields CDR1 SGHRS and CDR2 YFSETQ. The CDR3 has 14 residues. Losses at the gene ends were 4 bases for V and 2 bases for J; bases not matched to a gene: 6. The CDR3 bases are TGCGCCAGCAGCATGACAGGGTCGCCCTACGAGCAGTACTTC. The encoded protein is CASSMTGSPYEQYF.

This chain links TRBV7-2 with TRBJ2-7, with 11 nucleotides matching TRBD2. Germline loops: CDR1 SGHTA, CDR2 FQGNSA. The CDR3 covers 15 residues. V was clipped by 3 bases and J by 2 bases; unmatched bases: 3. In nucleotides, the CDR3 is TGTGCCAGCAGCTTCTTAGCGGGGGGGACCTACGAGCAGTACTTC. It codes for CASSFLAGGTYEQYF.

V is TRBV7-9 and J is TRBJ1-6, with 8 bases lining up with TRBD1. The CDR3 extends over 14 amino acids. In germline, CDR1 is SEHNR, CDR2 FQNEAQ (reference sequence). V shed 4 bases and J 10 bases; nucleotides not matched to a gene: 6. In DNA form, the CDR3 reads TGTGCCAGCAGCTCACAGGGGGGCAACTCACCCCTCCACTTT. This sequence encodes CASSSQGGNSPLHF.